The 21 T cell receptor beta chains given below trace back to one sample, sequenced in a study of cytomegalovirus exposure and HLA in healthy donors. It was with 60 Vbeta and 13 Jbeta primers that the PCR ran. Sequenced by immunoSEQ multiplex PCR; TCRdb stores in-frame clones only, minus some. The table records 200,000 to 250,000 clones, about 72% of them present only once. Sample: PBMCs. These receptors came from a male donor in good health and CMV-seronegative.

This chain joins TRBV10-3 and TRBJ1-2; 9 bases agree with TRBD1. This CDR3 spans 15 amino acids. Germline CDR1 and CDR2: ENHRY and SYGVKD. Trimming cost V 8 bases and J 5 bases; bases outside gene matches: 12. CDR3 nucleotide sequence: TGTGCCATCGGTGCCGGGACAGGGCGACTTTATGGCTACACCTTC. Its protein product is CAIGAGTGRLYGYTF.

The CDR3 loop is CASSLAGAYNEQFF. CDR3 nucleotides: TGTGCCAGCAGCTTAGCGGGAGCGTACAATGAGCAGTTCTTC. V usage is TRBV7-9 and J usage is TRBJ2-1, with D possibly matching TRBD2 (5 bases). Germline V gene sequence: CDR1 SEHNR, CDR2 FQNEAQ (reference sequence). This CDR3 comprises 14 residues. V lost 0 bases and J 4 bases, leaving 7 bases between the germline ends.

The rearrangement uses TRBV7-4 and TRBJ2-2; D may be TRBD1 (6 bases). Germline loops: CDR1 SGHVT, CDR2 SQSDAQ. The CDR3 covers 17 residues. Trimming took 4 bases from V and 2 from J, leaving 17 bases between them. CDR3: CASSCQSKQGNTGELFF. Written as DNA, the CDR3 is TGTGCCAGCAGCTGCCAATCAAAACAGGGTAACACCGGGGAGCTGTTTTTT.

V usage is TRBV6-5 and J usage is TRBJ1-1; perhaps TRBD1 as D (5 bases). V lost 2 bases to trimming and J lost 5 bases, with 9 bases between them. The CDR3 is 13 residues long. CDR1 MNHEY and CDR2 SVGAGI come from the germline V gene. The CDR3 protein is CASSYGGRTEAFF. The DNA for the CDR3 is TGTGCCAGCAGTTACGGGGGGAGGACTGAAGCTTTCTTT.

CDR3 nucleotide sequence: TGCGCCAGCTCTCGCACAGGGACTGAAGCTTTCTTT. Translation: CASSRTGTEAFF. The genes are TRBV5-1 and TRBJ1-1; possibly TRBD1 for D (6 bases). V lost 7 bases and J lost 5, with 12 bases in between. Germline V gives CDR1 SGHRS, CDR2 YFSETQ. The CDR3 covers 12 residues.

The rearrangement joins TRBV19 to TRBJ1-1, with 8 bases that match TRBD1. Germline V lookup: CDR1 LNHDA, CDR2 SQIVND (reference sequence). After removal of 9 bases from V and 4 bases from J, the junction contained 4 bases not matched to a gene. The CDR3 extends over 12 amino acids. The DNA for the CDR3 is TGTGCCAGCCGGGACAGGAGCACTGAAGCTTTCTTT. This codes for CASRDRSTEAFF.

The genes are TRBV6-6 and TRBJ2-3; the match to TRBD2 covers 14 bases. CDR1 and CDR2 (germline): MNHNY, SVGAGI (reference sequence). The V gene end was trimmed by 8 bases and the J gene end by 4 bases; junction bases not matched to a gene: 8. The CDR3 covers 16 residues. The CDR3, as DNA: TGTGCCAGCGAGAAGACTAGCGGGAGGGCGTCAGATACGCAGTATTTT. Translated, it gives CASEKTSGRASDTQYF.

This sequence joins TRBV15 and TRBJ2-7; D not resolved. The CDR3 has 13 amino acids. Germline V CDR1 and CDR2: LNHNV, YYDKDF (reference sequence). V was pared by 1 base and J by 3 bases, with 7 bases between. The CDR3 nucleotides are TGTGCCACCAGCAGAGCATCCAGCTACGAGCAGTACTTC. Translating it yields CATSRASSYEQYF. Supplemented by reference TRBV15 and TRBJ2-7, the full variable domain reads DAMVIQNPRYQVTQFGKPVTLSCSQTLNHNVMYWYQQKSSQAPKLLFHYYDKDFNNEADTPDNFQSRRPNTSFCFLDIRSPGLGDTAMYLCATSRASSYEQYFGPGTRLTVT.

This chain joins TRBV5-1 and TRBJ2-7; 9 nucleotides line up with TRBD1. The trim removed 0 bases at V and 5 bases at J, leaving 6 bases unmatched. The CDR3 sequence is 15 residues long. Germline assignment: CDR1 SGHRS and CDR2 YFSETQ. The CDR3 DNA sequence: TGCGCCAGCAGCTTGGACCGGACAGGGGTCGACGAGCAGTACTTC. Translation gives CASSLDRTGVDEQYF. Filled out from reference TRBV5-1 and TRBJ2-7, the complete variable domain reads KAGVTQTPRYLIKTRGQQVTLSCSPISGHRSVSWYQQTPGQGLQFLFEYFSETQRNKGNFPGRFSGRQFSNSRSEMNVSTLELGDSALYLCASSLDRTGVDEQYFGPGTRLTVT.

The chain recombines TRBV4-1 with TRBJ1-1; D perhaps matches TRBD1 (5 bases). V lost 0 bases and J 1 base, leaving 9 bases between the germline ends. Germline V gene lookup returns CDR1 MGHRA and CDR2 YSYEKL. The CDR3 is 15 amino acids. The CDR3 reads CASSQEGVSNTEAFF. As DNA, the CDR3 is TGCGCCAGCAGCCAAGAAGGGGTTTCGAACACTGAAGCTTTCTTT.

This clone was seen a handful of times. Sequence at one end of the junction differs from germline and may be a read error. The chain couples TRBV5-1 to TRBJ2-3; 9 nucleotides agree with TRBD2. The CDR3 is 18 residues long. Germline V lookup: CDR1 SGHRS, CDR2 YFSETQ. The chain's CDR3 is CASHGVVGVLRGGRGKSF. CDR3 in DNA: TGCGCCAGCCATGGTGTAGTCGGGGTCCTTAGGGGCGGGAGGGGCAAATCTTTT.

The J gene is TRBJ1-2, the V gene TRBV2; D is uncertain. Germline V gene lookup returns CDR1 SNHLY and CDR2 FYNNEI. This CDR3 is built from 13 residues. V was clipped by 8 bases and J by 7 bases, with 17 bases between them. The CDR3 sequence: CASVPLGAFGYTF. The CDR3, as DNA: TGTGCCAGCGTACCCCTGGGCGCTTTTGGCTACACCTTC.

The chain joins TRBV5-6 to TRBJ1-5; 7 bases are shared with TRBD1. Per germline, CDR1 SGHDT and CDR2 YYEEEE. CDR3 length equals 17 residues. Trimming removed 0 bases from V and 0 bases from J; junction bases left unmatched: 6. This chain's CDR3 is CASSLGGTDYSNQPQHF. In nucleotides, the CDR3 is TGTGCCAGCAGCTTGGGGGGGACAGACTATAGCAATCAGCCCCAGCATTTT.

This clone was counted a few times. One end of the junction is discordant with germline, which a read error may explain. The genes are TRBV7-9 and TRBJ2-5; 10 bases align to TRBD2. The CDR3 is made up of 15 amino acids. Germline values: CDR1 SEHNR, CDR2 FQNEAQ (reference sequence). This CDR3 is CASSVAGGRLETQYF. The CDR3 DNA sequence: TGTGCCAGCAGCGTAGCGGGAGGCCGGCTGGAGACCCAGTACTTC.

The J gene is TRBJ1-2, the V gene TRBV27; 8 bases align to TRBD1. The V and J ends lost 6 bases and 4 bases, in that order; junction bases with no gene match: 10. The CDR3 has 15 residues. From germline, CDR1 is MNHEY and CDR2 SMNVEV (reference sequence). CDR3 sequence: CASSLSGTGPYGYTF. Written as DNA, the CDR3 is TGTGCCAGCAGCCTATCCGGGACAGGCCCCTATGGCTACACCTTC.

The chain uses TRBV19 and TRBJ2-3; weak D call: TRBD2 (5 bases). The CDR3 loop spans 16 amino acids. Germline assignment: CDR1 LNHDA and CDR2 SQIVND (reference sequence). V was cut by 6 bases and J by 0 bases, with 16 bases left in between. Here the CDR3 reads CASSIMGVLSTDTQYF. For the CDR3, the DNA is TGTGCCAGTAGCATAATGGGAGTACTAAGCACAGATACGCAGTATTTT.

The chain employs TRBV5-4 and TRBJ1-1, with D possibly being TRBD1 (5 bases). V shed 4 bases and J shed 6 bases, with 10 bases lying between them. CDR3 length equals 12 residues. CDR1 and CDR2 from the germline V gene are SGHNT and YYREEE (reference sequence). This chain's CDR3 is CASSDGGSEAFF. The CDR3 nucleotides are TGTGCCAGCAGCGACGGGGGGTCTGAAGCTTTCTTT. The whole variable domain, filled in from reference TRBV5-4 and TRBJ1-1, reads ETGVTQSPTHLIKTRGQQVTLRCSSQSGHNTVSWYQQALGQGPQFIFQYYREEENGRGNFPPRFSGLQFPNYSSELNVNALELDDSALYLCASSDGGSEAFFGQGTRLTVV.

The chain couples TRBV5-4 to TRBJ2-1; D unresolved. V was clipped by 6 bases and J by 2 bases, with 9 bases between them. The CDR3 runs to 13 residues. The germline CDR1 and CDR2 sequences are SGHNT and YYREEE (reference sequence). The CDR3 nucleotides read TGTGCCAGCAAAGATCCTACCTACAATGAGCAGTTCTTC. Encoded protein: CASKDPTYNEQFF.

The chain joins TRBV5-4 to TRBJ2-7; D is perhaps TRBD2 (6 bases). Germline CDR1 is SGHNT and CDR2 is YYREEE (reference sequence). The CDR3 covers 17 residues. V lost 3 bases and J 3 bases, leaving 22 bases between the germline ends. The chain's CDR3 is CASSSDEMTGEVYEQYF. For the CDR3, the DNA is TGTGCCAGCAGCTCGGATGAAATGACGGGGGAAGTCTACGAGCAGTACTTC.

On this clone: Within the sample, other DNA sequences also encode this same CDR3. V is TRBV5-1 and J is TRBJ2-7, with D perhaps matching TRBD2 (6 bases). Germline V gene lookup returns CDR1 SGHRS and CDR2 YFSETQ. Between the trimmed V and J ends, which lost 2 bases and 5 bases, there was a span of 17 bases. The CDR3 loop spans 15 amino acids. The CDR3 is CASSLVAGYRNEQYF. DNA for the CDR3: TGCGCCAGCAGCTTAGTTGCGGGGTATAGGAACGAGCAGTACTTC.

This chain joins TRBV14 and TRBJ2-1; 12 positions match TRBD2. From germline, CDR1 is SGHDN and CDR2 FVKESK. J was trimmed by 15 bases and V by 4 bases; bases with no gene match: 7. The CDR3 has 13 residues. The CDR3 region has the DNA TGTGCCAGCAGCCGCGGACTAGCGGGATCCCCGTTCTTC. This translates into CASSRGLAGSPFF.